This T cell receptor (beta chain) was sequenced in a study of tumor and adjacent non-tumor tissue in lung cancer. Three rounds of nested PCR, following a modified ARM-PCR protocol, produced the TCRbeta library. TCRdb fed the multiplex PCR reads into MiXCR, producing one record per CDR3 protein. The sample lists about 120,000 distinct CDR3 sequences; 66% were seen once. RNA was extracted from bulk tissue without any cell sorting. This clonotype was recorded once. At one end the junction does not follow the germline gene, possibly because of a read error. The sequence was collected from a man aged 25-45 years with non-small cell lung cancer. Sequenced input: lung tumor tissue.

This CDR3 is CASSLPSGGTDTQFF. The CDR3 DNA reads TGTGCCAGCAGTTTACCCTCAGGGGGCACAGATACGCAGTTTTTT. This chain connects TRBV12-3 or TRBV12-4 to TRBJ2-3, with 8 positions matching TRBD1. The CDR3 covers 15 residues.